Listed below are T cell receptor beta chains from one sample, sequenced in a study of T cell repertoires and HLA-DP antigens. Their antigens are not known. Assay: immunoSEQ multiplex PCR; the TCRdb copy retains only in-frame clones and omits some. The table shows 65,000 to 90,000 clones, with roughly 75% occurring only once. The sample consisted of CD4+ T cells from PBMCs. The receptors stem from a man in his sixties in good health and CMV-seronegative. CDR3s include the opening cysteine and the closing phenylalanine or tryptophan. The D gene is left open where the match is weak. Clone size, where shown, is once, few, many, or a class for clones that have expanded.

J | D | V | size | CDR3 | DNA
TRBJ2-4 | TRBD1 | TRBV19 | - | CASSAGTGTAKNIQYF | TGTGCCAGTAGTGCGGGGACAGGGACTGCCAAAAACATTCAGTACTTC
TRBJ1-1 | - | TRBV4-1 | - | CASSQSSRETVEAFF | TGCGCCAGCAGCCAAAGTAGCAGGGAAACCGTGGAAGCTTTCTTT
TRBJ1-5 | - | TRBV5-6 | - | CASSTGAGANSNQPQHF | TGTGCCAGCTCGACGGGGGCAGGGGCTAATAGCAATCAGCCCCAGCATTTT
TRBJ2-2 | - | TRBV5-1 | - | CASSLDLGDTGELFF | TGCGCCAGCAGCTTGGACCTGGGGGACACCGGGGAGCTGTTTTTT
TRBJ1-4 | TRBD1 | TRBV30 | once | CAWSPDRGSEKLFF | TGTGCCTGGAGTCCCGACAGGGGAAGTGAAAAACTGTTTTTT
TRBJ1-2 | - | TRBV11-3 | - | CASSTQGSVYGYTF | TGTGCCAGCAGCACACAGGGCTCCGTCTATGGCTACACCTTC
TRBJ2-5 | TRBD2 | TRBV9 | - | CASSVEGLARQETQYF | TGTGCCAGCAGCGTAGAGGGACTAGCGAGACAAGAGACCCAGTACTTC
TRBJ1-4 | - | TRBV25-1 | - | CASSESVHFNEKLFF | TGTGCCAGCAGTGAATCCGTACATTTTAATGAAAAACTGTTTTTT
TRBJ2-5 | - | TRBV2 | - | CASTVTGTQYF | TGTGCCAGCACCGTTACGGGGACCCAGTACTTC
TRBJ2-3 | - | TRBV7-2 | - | CASSLAGLSTDTQYF | TGTGCCAGCAGCTTAGCGGGACTCTCCACAGATACGCAGTATTTT
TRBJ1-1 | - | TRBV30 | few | CAWSPPGRDTEAFF | TGTGCCTGGAGCCCCCCCGGGCGGGACACTGAAGCTTTCTTT
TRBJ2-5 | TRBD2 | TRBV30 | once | CAWSTGGGQETQYF | TGTGCCTGGAGTACTGGGGGGGGCCAAGAGACCCAGTACTTC
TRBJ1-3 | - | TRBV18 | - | CASSPAGQGNTIYF | TGTGCCAGCTCACCGGCCGGTCAAGGGAACACCATATATTTT
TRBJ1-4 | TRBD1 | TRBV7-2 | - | CASSSPQGGEEKLFF | TGTGCCAGCAGCTCACCACAGGGGGGTGAGGAAAAACTGTTTTTT
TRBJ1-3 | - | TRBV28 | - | CASSFPGTSGNTIYF | TGTGCCAGCAGTTTCCCAGGTACCTCTGGAAACACCATATATTTT
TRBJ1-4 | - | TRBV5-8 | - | CASRPSGVEKLFF | TGTGCCAGCAGGCCTTCGGGGGTTGAAAAACTGTTTTTT
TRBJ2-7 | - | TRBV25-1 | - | CASSRDTERYEQYF | TGTGCCAGCAGCCGGGACACCGAAAGGTACGAGCAGTACTTC
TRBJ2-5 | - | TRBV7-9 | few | CASSLAREQETQYF | TGTGCCAGCAGCTTAGCTCGGGAACAAGAGACCCAGTACTTC
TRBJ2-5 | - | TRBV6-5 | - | CASSSGPRGTQYF | TGTGCCAGCAGTTCTGGGCCCAGGGGGACCCAGTACTTC
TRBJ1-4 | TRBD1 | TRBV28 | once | CASSSNRGLDEKLFF | TGTGCCAGCAGTTCCAACAGGGGGCTGGATGAAAAACTGTTTTTT
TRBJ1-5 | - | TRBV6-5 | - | CASSPAGAAQPQHF | TGTGCCAGCAGTCCTGCCGGGGCAGCCCAGCCCCAGCATTTT
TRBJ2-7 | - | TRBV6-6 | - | CASSGGGPREQYF | TGTGCCAGCAGTGGAGGGGGTCCACGGGAGCAGTACTTC
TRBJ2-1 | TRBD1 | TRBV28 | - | CASSVRDRNEQFF | TGTGCCAGCAGTGTCCGGGACAGAAATGAGCAGTTCTTC
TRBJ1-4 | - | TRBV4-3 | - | CASSQDFWGAEANEKLFF | TGCGCCAGCAGCCAAGATTTTTGGGGGGCAGAGGCTAATGAAAAACTGTTTTTT
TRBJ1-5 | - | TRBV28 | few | CASRENRGAVSNQPQHF | TGTGCCAGCAGGGAAAATCGGGGTGCCGTTAGCAATCAGCCCCAGCATTTT
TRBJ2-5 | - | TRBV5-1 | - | CASSLYDHETQYF | TGCGCCAGCAGCTTGTATGACCATGAGACCCAGTACTTC
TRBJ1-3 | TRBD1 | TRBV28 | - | CASSPMTGGLSAGNTIYF | TGTGCCAGCAGTCCTATGACAGGGGGCCTATCGGCTGGAAACACCATATATTTT
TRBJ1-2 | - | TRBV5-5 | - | CASSLEQGDGYGYTF | TGTGCCAGCAGCTTGGAACAGGGCGACGGCTATGGCTACACCTTC